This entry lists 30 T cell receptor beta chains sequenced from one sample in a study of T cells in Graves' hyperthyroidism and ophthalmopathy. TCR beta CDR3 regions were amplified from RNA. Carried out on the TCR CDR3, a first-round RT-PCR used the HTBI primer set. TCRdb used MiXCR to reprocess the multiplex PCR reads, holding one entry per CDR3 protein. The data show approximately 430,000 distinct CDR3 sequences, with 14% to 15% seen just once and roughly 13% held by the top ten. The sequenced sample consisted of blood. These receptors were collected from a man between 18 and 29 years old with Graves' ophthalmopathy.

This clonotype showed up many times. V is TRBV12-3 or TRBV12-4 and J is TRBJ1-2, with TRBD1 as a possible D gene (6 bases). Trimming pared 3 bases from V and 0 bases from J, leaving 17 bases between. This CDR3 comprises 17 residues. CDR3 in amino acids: CASSLRQASIANYGYTF. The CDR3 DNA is TGTGCCAGCAGTTTGCGACAGGCCTCTATCGCTAACTATGGCTACACCTTC.

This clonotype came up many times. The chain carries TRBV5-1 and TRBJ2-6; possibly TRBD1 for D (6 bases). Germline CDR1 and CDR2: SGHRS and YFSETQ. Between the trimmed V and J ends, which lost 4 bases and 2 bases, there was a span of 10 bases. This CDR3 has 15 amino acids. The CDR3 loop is CASSVTGTGANVLTF. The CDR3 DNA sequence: TGCGCCAGCAGCGTAACAGGGACTGGGGCCAACGTCCTGACTTTC.

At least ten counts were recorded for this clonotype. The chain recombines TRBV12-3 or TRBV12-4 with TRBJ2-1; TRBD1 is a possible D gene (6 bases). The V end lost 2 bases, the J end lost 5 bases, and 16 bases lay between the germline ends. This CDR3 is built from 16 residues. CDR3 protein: CASSLIQGQGHNEQFF. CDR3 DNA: TGTGCCAGCAGTTTAATTCAGGGGCAGGGGCACAATGAGCAGTTCTTC.

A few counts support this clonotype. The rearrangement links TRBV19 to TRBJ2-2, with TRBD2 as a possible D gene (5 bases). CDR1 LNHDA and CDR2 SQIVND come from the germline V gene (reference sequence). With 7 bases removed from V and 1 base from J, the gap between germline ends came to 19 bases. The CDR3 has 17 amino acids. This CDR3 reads CASTPQYDYLNTGELFF. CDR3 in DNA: TGTGCCAGTACCCCACAATATGACTACCTGAACACCGGGGAGCTGTTTTTT.

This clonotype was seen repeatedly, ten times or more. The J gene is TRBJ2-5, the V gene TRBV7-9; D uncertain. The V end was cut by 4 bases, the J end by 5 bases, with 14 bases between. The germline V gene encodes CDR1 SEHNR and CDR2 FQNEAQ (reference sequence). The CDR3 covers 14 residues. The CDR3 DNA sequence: TGTGCCAGCAGCTCCCCCCCGGGCCTGGAGACCCAGTACTTC. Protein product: CASSSPPGLETQYF.

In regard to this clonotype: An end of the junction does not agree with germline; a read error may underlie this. The CDR3 DNA is TGTACCAGCAGCTTAGACGGGTCGCCTGAAGCTTTCTTT. As protein: CTSSLDGSPEAFF. The chain uses TRBV7-3 and TRBJ1-1; no clear D. The CDR3 runs 13 residues. Per the germline V gene, CDR1 is SGHTA and CDR2 is FQGTGA.

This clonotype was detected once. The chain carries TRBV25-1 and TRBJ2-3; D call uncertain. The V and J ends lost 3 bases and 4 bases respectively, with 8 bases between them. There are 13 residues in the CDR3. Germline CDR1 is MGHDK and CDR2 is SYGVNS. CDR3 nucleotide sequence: TGTGCCAGCAGTGACAGTCGGTCAGATACGCAGTATTTT. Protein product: CASSDSRSDTQYF.

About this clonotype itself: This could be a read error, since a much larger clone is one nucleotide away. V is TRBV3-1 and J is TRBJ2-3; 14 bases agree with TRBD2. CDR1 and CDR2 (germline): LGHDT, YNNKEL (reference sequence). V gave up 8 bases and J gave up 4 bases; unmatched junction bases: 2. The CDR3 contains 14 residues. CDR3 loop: CASGTSGGADTQYF. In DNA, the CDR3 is TGTGCCAGCGGGACTAGCGGGGGCGCAGATACGCAGTATTTT.

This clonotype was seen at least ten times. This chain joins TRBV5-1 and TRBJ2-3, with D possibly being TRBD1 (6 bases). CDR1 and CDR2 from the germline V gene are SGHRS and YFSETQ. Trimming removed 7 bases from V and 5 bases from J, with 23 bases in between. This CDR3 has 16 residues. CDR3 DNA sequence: TGCGCCAGCGGGCCAGGGGCGGCCGAAAACCGAGATACGCAGTATTTT. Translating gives CASGPGAAENRDTQYF.

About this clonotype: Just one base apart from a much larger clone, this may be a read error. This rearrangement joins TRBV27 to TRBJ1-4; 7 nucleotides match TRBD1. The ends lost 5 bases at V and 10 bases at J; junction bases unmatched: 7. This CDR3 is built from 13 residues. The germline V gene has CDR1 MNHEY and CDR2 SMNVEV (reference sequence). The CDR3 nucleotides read TGTGCCAGCAGTCGCCAGGGGGGGGGAAAACTGTTTTTT. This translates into CASSRQGGGKLFF.

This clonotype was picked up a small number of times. This CDR3 reads CASSEWELANTGELFF. The CDR3 DNA reads as TGCGCCAGCAGTGAATGGGAACTCGCGAACACCGGGGAGCTGTTTTTT. The rearrangement uses TRBV10-2 and TRBJ2-2; no reliable D call. The CDR3 loop spans 16 amino acids. CDR1 WSHSY and CDR2 SAAADI come from the germline V gene. The V and J ends lost 3 bases and 0 bases respectively, with 11 bases between them.

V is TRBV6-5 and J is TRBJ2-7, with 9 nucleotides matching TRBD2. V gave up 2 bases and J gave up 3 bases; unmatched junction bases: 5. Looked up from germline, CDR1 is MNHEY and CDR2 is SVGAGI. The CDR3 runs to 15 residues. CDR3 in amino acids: CASSYETSGLYEQYF. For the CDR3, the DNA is TGTGCCAGCAGTTACGAGACTAGCGGACTCTACGAGCAGTACTTC.

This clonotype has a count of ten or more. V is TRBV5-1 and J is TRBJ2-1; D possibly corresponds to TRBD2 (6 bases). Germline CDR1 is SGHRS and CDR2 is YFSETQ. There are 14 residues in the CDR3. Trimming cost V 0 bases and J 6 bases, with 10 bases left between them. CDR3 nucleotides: TGCGCCAGCAGCTTGGCGGGTAGCGGCAATGAGCAGTTCTTC. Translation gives CASSLAGSGNEQFF.

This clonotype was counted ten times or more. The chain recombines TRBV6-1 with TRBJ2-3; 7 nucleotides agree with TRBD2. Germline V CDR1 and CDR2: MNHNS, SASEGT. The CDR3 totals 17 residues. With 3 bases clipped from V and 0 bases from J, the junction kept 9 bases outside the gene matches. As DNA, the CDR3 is TGTGCCAGCAGTGATTGGGCGCTAGCGGCGAGCACAGATACGCAGTATTTT. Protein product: CASSDWALAASTDTQYF.

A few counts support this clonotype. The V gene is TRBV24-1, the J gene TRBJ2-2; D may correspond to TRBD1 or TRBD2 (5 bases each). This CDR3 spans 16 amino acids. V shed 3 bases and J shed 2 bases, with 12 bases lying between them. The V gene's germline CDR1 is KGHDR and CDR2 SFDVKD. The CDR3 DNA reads TGTGCCACCAGTGATCTGGGACGGAGAAACACCGGGGAGCTGTTTTTT. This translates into CATSDLGRRNTGELFF.

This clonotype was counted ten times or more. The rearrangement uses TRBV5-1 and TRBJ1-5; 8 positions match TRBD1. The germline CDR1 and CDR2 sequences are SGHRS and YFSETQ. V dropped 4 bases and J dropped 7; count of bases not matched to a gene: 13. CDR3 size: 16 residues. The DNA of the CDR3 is TGCGCCAGCAGCGCCCAAGACAGGGGTTCGGCCCAGCCCCAGCATTTT. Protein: CASSAQDRGSAQPQHF. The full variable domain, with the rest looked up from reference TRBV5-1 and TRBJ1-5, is KAGVTQTPRYLIKTRGQQVTLSCSPISGHRSVSWYQQTPGQGLQFLFEYFSETQRNKGNFPGRFSGRQFSNSRSEMNVSTLELGDSALYLCASSAQDRGSAQPQHFGDGTRLSIL.

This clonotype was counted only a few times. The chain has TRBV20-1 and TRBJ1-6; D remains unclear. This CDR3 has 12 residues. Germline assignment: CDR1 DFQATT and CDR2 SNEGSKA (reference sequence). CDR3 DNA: TGCGCTCTAAGAGGGCCAAATTCACCCCTCCACTTT. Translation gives CALRGPNSPLHF.

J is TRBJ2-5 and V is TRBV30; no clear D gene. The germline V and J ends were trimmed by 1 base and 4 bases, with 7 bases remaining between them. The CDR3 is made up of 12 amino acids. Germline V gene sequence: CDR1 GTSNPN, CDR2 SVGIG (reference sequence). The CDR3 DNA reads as TGTGCCTGGAGTGAGCTGGGAGAGACCCAGTACTTC. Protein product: CAWSELGETQYF.

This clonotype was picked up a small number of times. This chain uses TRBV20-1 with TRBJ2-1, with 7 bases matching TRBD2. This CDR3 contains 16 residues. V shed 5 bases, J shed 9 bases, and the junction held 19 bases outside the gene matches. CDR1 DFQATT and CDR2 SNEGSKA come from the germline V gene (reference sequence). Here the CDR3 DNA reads TGCAGTGCTCCCCCCGCGGGGCGGGAGTATGGGGGTGAGCAGTTCTTC. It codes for CSAPPAGREYGGEQFF.

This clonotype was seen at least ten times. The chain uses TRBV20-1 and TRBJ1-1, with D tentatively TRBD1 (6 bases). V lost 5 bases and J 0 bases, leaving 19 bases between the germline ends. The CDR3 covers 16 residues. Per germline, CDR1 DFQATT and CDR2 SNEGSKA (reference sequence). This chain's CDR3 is CSAEGGGRRMNTEAFF. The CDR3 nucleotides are TGCAGTGCTGAGGGTGGGGGGCGCAGGATGAACACTGAAGCTTTCTTT.

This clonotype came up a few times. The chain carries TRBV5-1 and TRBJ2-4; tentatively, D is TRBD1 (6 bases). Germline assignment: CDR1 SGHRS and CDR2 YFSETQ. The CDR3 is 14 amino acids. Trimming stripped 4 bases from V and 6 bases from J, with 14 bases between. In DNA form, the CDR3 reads TGCGCCAGCAGCCCGGACAGTGGTGGAAACATTCAGTACTTC. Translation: CASSPDSGGNIQYF.

CDR3 DNA sequence: TGTGCCAGCTCACCACGTGACAGGGCTAGCTCCTACGAGCAGTACTTC. Translating gives CASSPRDRASSYEQYF. This sequence joins TRBV18 and TRBJ2-7; TRBD1 matches at 7 bases. The CDR3 sequence is 16 residues long. V trimming: 1 base; J trimming: 0 bases; junction bases outside the gene matches: 6. Germline V gene data show CDR1 as KGHSH and CDR2 as LQKENI. The full variable domain, rest sourced from reference TRBV18 and TRBJ2-7, is NAGVMQNPRHLVRRRGQEARLRCSPMKGHSHVYWYRQLPEEGLKFMVYLQKENIIDESGMPKERFSAEFPKEGPSILRIQQVVRGDSAAYFCASSPRDRASSYEQYFGPGTRLTVT.

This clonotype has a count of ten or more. CDR3 sequence reads: CASGDRDYISTDTQYF. DNA for the CDR3: TGTGCCAGCGGGGACAGGGATTACATTAGCACAGATACGCAGTATTTT. The gene calls are TRBV12-3 or TRBV12-4 and TRBJ2-3; 9 bases map to TRBD1. This CDR3 is 16 amino acids long. V lost 8 bases and J lost 0; bases outside the gene matches: 9.

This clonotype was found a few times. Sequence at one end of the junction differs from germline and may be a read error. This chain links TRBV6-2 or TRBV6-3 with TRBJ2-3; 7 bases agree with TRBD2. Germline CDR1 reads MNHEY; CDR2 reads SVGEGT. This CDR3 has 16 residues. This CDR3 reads CTSRPVWTRSTDTQYF. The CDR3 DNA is TGTACCAGCAGACCGGTCTGGACTAGGAGCACAGATACGCAGTATTTT.

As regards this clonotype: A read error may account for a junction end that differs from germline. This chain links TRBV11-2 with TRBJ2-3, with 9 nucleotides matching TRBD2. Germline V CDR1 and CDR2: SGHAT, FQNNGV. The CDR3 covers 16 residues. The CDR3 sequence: CANSPPSGMGTDTQYF. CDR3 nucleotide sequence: TGTGCCAACAGCCCCCCTAGCGGGATGGGGACAGATACGCAGTATTTT.

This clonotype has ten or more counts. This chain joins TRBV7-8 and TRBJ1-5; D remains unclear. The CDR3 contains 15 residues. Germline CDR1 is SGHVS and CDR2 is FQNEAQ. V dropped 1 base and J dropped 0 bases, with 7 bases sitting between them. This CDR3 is CASSLERASNQPQHF. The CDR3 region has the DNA TGTGCCAGCAGCTTAGAAAGGGCTAGCAATCAGCCCCAGCATTTT.

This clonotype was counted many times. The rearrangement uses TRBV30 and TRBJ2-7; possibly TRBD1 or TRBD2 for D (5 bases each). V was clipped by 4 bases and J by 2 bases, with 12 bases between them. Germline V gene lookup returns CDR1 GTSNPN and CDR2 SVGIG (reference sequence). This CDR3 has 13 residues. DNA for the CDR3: TGTGCCTGGATCCGGGACGGGACCTACGAGCAGTACTTC. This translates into CAWIRDGTYEQYF. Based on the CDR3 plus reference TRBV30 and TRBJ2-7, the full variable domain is SQTIHQWPATLVQPVGSPLSLECTVEGTSNPNLYWYRQAAGRGLQLLFYSVGIGQISSEVPQNLSASRPQDRQFILSSKKLLLSDSGFYLCAWIRDGTYEQYFGPGTRLTVT.

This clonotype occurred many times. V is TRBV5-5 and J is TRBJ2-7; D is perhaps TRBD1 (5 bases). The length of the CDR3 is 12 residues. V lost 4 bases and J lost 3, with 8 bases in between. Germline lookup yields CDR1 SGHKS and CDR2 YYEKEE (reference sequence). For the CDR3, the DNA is TGTGCCAGCAGCCTGGACATCTACGAGCAGTACTTC. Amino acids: CASSLDIYEQYF. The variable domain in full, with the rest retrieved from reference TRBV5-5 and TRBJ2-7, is DAGVTQSPTHLIKTRGQQVTLRCSPISGHKSVSWYQQVLGQGPQFIFQYYEKEERGRGNFPDRFSARQFPNYSSELNVNALLLGDSALYLCASSLDIYEQYFGPGTRLTVT.

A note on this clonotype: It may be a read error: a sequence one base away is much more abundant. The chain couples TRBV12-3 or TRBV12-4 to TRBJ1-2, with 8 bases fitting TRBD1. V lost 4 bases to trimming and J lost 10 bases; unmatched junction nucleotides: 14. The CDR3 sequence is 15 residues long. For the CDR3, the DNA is TGTGCCAGCAGTTCTGGCCGAGTAGGGACAGGTGACTACACCTTC. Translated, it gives CASSSGRVGTGDYTF.

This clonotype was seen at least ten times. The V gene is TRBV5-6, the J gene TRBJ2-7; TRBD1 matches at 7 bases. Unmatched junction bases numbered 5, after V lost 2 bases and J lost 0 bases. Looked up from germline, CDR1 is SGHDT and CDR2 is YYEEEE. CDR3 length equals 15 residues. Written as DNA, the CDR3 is TGTGCCAGCAGCTTCCGGGACAGCCCCTCCTACGAGCAGTACTTC. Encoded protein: CASSFRDSPSYEQYF.